The rows below give T cell receptor beta chains drawn from one sample of a study of regulatory T cells in long-lasting Graves disease. One entry per CDR3 protein, called by TCRdb with MiXCR from the multiplex PCR reads. The table lists some 230,000 distinct CDR3 sequences, around 19% of them singletons, with less than 25% in the top ten. Sample: peripheral blood mononuclear cells (PBMCs), taken at new diagnosis, from a patient treated with antithyroid drugs. The receptors shown here come from a female donor with Graves disease. Each CDR3 is given with its conserved first and last residue. Fields, in order: CDR3 protein, CDR3 DNA, J gene, V gene, D gene, clone size, CDR3 length. D genes are given only for firm matches. Clone size appears in some rows only: once, few, many, or a class for an expanded clone.

CASSVEPGGIYEQYF,TGTGCCAGCAGCGTAGAACCGGGGGGGATCTACGAGCAGTACTTC,TRBJ2-7,TRBV9,TRBD2,many,15
CASSPTQQRQETQYF,TGTGCCAGCAGTCCAACCCAACAGAGACAAGAGACCCAGTACTTC,TRBJ2-5,TRBV27,-,many,15
CASSQEGGQAYGYTF,TGTGCCAGCAGCCAAGAAGGGGGACAGGCCTATGGCTACACCTTC,TRBJ1-2,TRBV3-1,TRBD1,-,15
CASSTRRLPSYNEQFF,TGTGCCAGCAGCACCCGCCGACTTCCCTCCTACAATGAGCAGTTCTTC,TRBJ2-1,TRBV7-2,-,many,16
CASSSNRVGGNTIYF,TGTGCCAGTAGCAGCAACAGGGTGGGAGGAAACACCATATATTTT,TRBJ1-3,TRBV19,-,-,15
CASSRGSEAFF,TGTGCCAGCAGCCGAGGCTCCGAAGCTTTCTTT,TRBJ1-1,TRBV7-9,-,many,11
CASSQVHGELFF,TGTGCCAGCAGCCAAGTCCACGGGGAGCTGTTTTTT,TRBJ2-2,TRBV3-1,-,many,12
CASSRPVSSYNSPLHF,TGTGCCAGCAGCCGGCCCGTGTCCTCCTATAATTCACCCCTCCACTTT,TRBJ1-6,TRBV7-9,-,many,16
CASSSAEYSSPEAFF,TGTGCCAGCAGTTCCGCCGAGTACAGTAGCCCTGAAGCTTTCTTT,TRBJ1-1,TRBV28,-,many,15
CASRYGGNTEAFF,TGTGCCAGCCGCTACGGAGGCAACACTGAAGCTTTCTTT,TRBJ1-1,TRBV3-1,-,many,13
CAWSAGSANEQFF,TGTGCCTGGAGTGCGGGCTCCGCCAATGAGCAGTTCTTC,TRBJ2-1,TRBV30,-,many,13
CASSHGVGMPGRDRETQYF,TGTGCCAGCAGCCATGGTGTGGGCATGCCCGGACGGGACCGAGAGACCCAGTACTTC,TRBJ2-5,TRBV3-1,-,many,19
CASGAGGYNEQFF,TGCGCCAGCGGGGCAGGGGGCTACAATGAGCAGTTCTTC,TRBJ2-1,TRBV5-1,TRBD1,many,13
CASSVEGTSGRDEQFF,TGTGCCAGCAGCGTAGAGGGGACTAGCGGGAGGGATGAGCAGTTCTTC,TRBJ2-1,TRBV9,TRBD2,-,16
CSTRGARGNTIYF,TGCAGTACTCGCGGGGCGAGAGGAAACACCATATATTTT,TRBJ1-3,TRBV20-1,-,many,13
CASSLGGSVGELFF,TGTGCCAGCAGCTTAGGTGGAAGTGTCGGGGAGCTGTTTTTT,TRBJ2-2,TRBV7-2,-,many,14
CASSLALGQGRGYTF,TGCGCCAGCAGCCTTGCTTTAGGACAGGGCCGGGGCTACACCTTC,TRBJ1-2,TRBV4-1,TRBD1,few,15
CASSLDGRGTDTQYF,TGCGCCAGCAGCTTGGACGGGAGGGGGACAGATACGCAGTATTTT,TRBJ2-3,TRBV5-1,TRBD2,many,15
CATSGTPPNTEAFF,TGTGCCACCAGCGGGACGCCTCCGAACACTGAAGCTTTCTTT,TRBJ1-1,TRBV24-1,-,many,14
CASSLLGAGGARSGELFF,TGTGCCAGCAGCCTCCTTGGGGCAGGGGGCGCCCGGTCCGGGGAGCTGTTTTTT,TRBJ2-2,TRBV7-9,TRBD1,-,18
CASSRPGQGTDTQYF,TGTGCCAGCAGTCGGCCGGGACAGGGCACAGATACGCAGTATTTT,TRBJ2-3,TRBV2,TRBD1,many,15
CASSRGGTGGAADTQYF,TGTGCCAGCTCAAGAGGAGGGACAGGGGGCGCAGCAGATACGCAGTATTTT,TRBJ2-3,TRBV18,TRBD1,few,17
CASSFGWGRTNYGYTF,TGTGCCAGCAGTTTCGGATGGGGACGGACTAACTATGGCTACACCTTC,TRBJ1-2,TRBV12-3/TRBV12-4,-,-,16
CASNPAGVSYEQYF,TGTGCCAGCAACCCGGCGGGAGTATCCTACGAGCAGTACTTC,TRBJ2-7,TRBV6-2/TRBV6-3,TRBD2,many,14
CASSPHLSRAGDEQYF,TGTGCCAGCTCACCACACCTGAGTCGGGCGGGAGACGAGCAGTACTTC,TRBJ2-7,TRBV18,TRBD2,-,16
CASCAGYSNQPQHF,TGTGCCAGCTGCGCAGGGTATAGCAATCAGCCCCAGCATTTT,TRBJ1-5,TRBV6-2/TRBV6-3,-,many,14
CASSLSATNEKLFF,TGTGCCAGCAGTTTATCCGCAACTAATGAAAAACTGTTTTTT,TRBJ1-4,TRBV28,-,many,14
CASTDTTNEKLFF,TGTGCCAGCACTGACACAACTAATGAAAAACTGTTTTTT,TRBJ1-4,TRBV28,-,many,13
CASRQREVRETQYF,TGTGCCAGCAGACAGCGGGAAGTACGAGAGACCCAGTACTTC,TRBJ2-5,TRBV7-2,TRBD2,many,14
CATYSFGSGKGNTGELFF,TGTGCCACTTACAGTTTTGGGTCCGGGAAGGGGAACACCGGGGAGCTGTTTTTT,TRBJ2-2,TRBV28,-,many,18
CASTPRPNIQYF,TGTGCCAGCACCCCAAGACCGAACATTCAGTACTTC,TRBJ2-4,TRBV2,-,many,12
CASSGVRQGGETQYF,TGTGCCAGCAGTGGGGTCCGACAGGGGGGGGAGACCCAGTACTTC,TRBJ2-5,TRBV28,TRBD1,many,15
CASQTGVHEQYF,TGTGCCTCCCAGACAGGGGTCCACGAGCAGTACTTC,TRBJ2-7,TRBV30,TRBD1,many,12
CASSRSGLRGELFF,TGTGCCAGCAGCCGATCTGGGTTGCGCGGGGAGCTGTTTTTT,TRBJ2-2,TRBV14,-,few,14
CSAPTPGSYEQYF,TGCAGTGCCCCGACGCCGGGCTCCTACGAGCAGTACTTC,TRBJ2-7,TRBV20-1,-,-,13
CASTPLAGGEQYF,TGTGCCAGCACCCCCCTAGCGGGAGGCGAGCAGTACTTC,TRBJ2-7,TRBV2,TRBD2,many,13
CASSETTRYNEQFF,TGTGCCAGCAGCGAGACTACCCGCTACAATGAGCAGTTCTTC,TRBJ2-1,TRBV9,-,few,14
CASSSQLGADTQYF,TGTGCCAGCAGTTCCCAACTTGGCGCAGATACGCAGTATTTT,TRBJ2-3,TRBV12-3/TRBV12-4,-,-,14
CASSPRGPSQETQYF,TGTGCCAGCAGCCCCAGGGGGCCCAGTCAAGAGACCCAGTACTTC,TRBJ2-5,TRBV5-4,TRBD1,many,15
CASSLAGRHYNEQFF,TGTGCCAGCAGTTTAGCGGGGCGGCACTACAATGAGCAGTTCTTC,TRBJ2-1,TRBV12-3/TRBV12-4,-,many,15
CSVGRTPTGELFF,TGCAGCGTTGGGCGGACTCCAACCGGGGAGCTGTTTTTT,TRBJ2-2,TRBV29-1,-,many,13
CASRPFEGAEGGYTF,TGTGCCAGCAGGCCGTTTGAGGGGGCTGAAGGTGGCTACACCTTC,TRBJ1-2,TRBV6-1,TRBD1,many,15
CASSRSGGLTGDTQYF,TGTGCCAGCAGCCGATCAGGCGGACTTACAGGGGATACGCAGTATTTT,TRBJ2-3,TRBV7-3,-,many,16
CASSGEAGGWLTEAFF,TGTGCCAGCAGTGGCGAGGCGGGCGGATGGCTCACTGAAGCTTTCTTT,TRBJ1-1,TRBV6-2/TRBV6-3,-,many,16
CASRAGKMYGYTF,TGTGCCAGCAGAGCAGGAAAGATGTATGGCTACACCTTC,TRBJ1-2,TRBV7-3,-,many,13
CASSYGTAKNIQYF,TGTGCCAGCAGTTACGGGACAGCCAAAAACATTCAGTACTTC,TRBJ2-4,TRBV6-5,-,many,14
CSARPVYEQYF,TGCAGTGCTAGGCCCGTCTACGAGCAGTACTTC,TRBJ2-7,TRBV20-1,-,-,11
CAWTRREGRPNGELFF,TGTGCCTGGACCCGACGGGAGGGGCGGCCCAATGGGGAGCTGTTTTTT,TRBJ2-2,TRBV30,TRBD2,many,16
CASKGASGRVPGKEQYF,TGTGCCAGTAAAGGGGCTAGCGGGAGGGTCCCAGGGAAGGAGCAGTACTTC,TRBJ2-7,TRBV19,TRBD2,many,17
CASSSPTGGGTEKLFF,TGTGCCAGCAGTTCCCCTACAGGGGGCGGCACGGAAAAACTGTTTTTT,TRBJ1-4,TRBV28,TRBD1,many,16
CSALQGNQPQHF,TGCAGTGCCCTGCAGGGTAATCAGCCCCAGCATTTT,TRBJ1-5,TRBV20-1,-,-,12
CASSYSPGVEAGELFF,TGTGCCAGCAGTTACTCTCCAGGGGTGGAAGCCGGGGAGCTGTTTTTT,TRBJ2-2,TRBV6-5,-,-,16
CASSPRPGTGEQPQHF,TGTGCCAGCAGCCCGCGCCCCGGGACAGGGGAACAGCCCCAGCATTTT,TRBJ1-5,TRBV7-3,TRBD1,-,16
CASSLQGSGGYTF,TGTGCCAGCAGCCTACAGGGGTCCGGGGGCTACACCTTC,TRBJ1-2,TRBV7-2,TRBD1,-,13
CASSLSDSLNEQFF,TGTGCCAGCAGTTTGTCGGACTCTCTCAATGAGCAGTTCTTC,TRBJ2-1,TRBV12-3/TRBV12-4,-,many,14
CAISERGLETQYF,TGTGCCATCAGTGAGCGGGGCCTGGAGACCCAGTACTTC,TRBJ2-5,TRBV10-3,-,many,13
CSVGLAGQETQYF,TGCAGTGTCGGACTAGCGGGGCAAGAGACCCAGTACTTC,TRBJ2-5,TRBV20-1,TRBD2,-,13
CASSLGPEGGDTQYF,TGTGCCAGCAGCCTTGGGCCAGAGGGGGGAGATACGCAGTATTTT,TRBJ2-3,TRBV4-2,-,few,15
CASRRDRDNSPLHF,TGTGCCAGCAGACGGGACAGGGATAATTCACCCCTCCACTTT,TRBJ1-6,TRBV2,TRBD1,many,14